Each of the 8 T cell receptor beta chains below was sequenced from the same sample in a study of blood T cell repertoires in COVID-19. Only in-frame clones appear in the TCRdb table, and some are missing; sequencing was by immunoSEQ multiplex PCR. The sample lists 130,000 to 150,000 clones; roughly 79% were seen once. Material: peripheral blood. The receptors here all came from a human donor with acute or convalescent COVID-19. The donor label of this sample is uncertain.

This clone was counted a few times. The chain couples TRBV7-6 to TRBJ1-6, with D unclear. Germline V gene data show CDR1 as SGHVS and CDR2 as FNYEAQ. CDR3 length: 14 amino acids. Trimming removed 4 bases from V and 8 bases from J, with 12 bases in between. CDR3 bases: TGTGCCAGCAGCTCGGGTCTCTGGGATTCACCCCTCCACTTT. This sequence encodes CASSSGLWDSPLHF.

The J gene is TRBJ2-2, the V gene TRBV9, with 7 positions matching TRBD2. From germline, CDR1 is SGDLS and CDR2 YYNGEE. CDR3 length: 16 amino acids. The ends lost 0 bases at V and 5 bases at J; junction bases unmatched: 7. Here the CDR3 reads CASSVDWRGWTGELFF. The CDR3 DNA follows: TGTGCCAGCAGCGTAGATTGGCGGGGGTGGACCGGGGAGCTGTTTTTT.

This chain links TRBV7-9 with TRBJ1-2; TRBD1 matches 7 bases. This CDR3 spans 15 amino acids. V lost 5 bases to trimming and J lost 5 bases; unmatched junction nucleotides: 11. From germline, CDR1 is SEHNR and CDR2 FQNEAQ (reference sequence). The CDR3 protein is CASSRTGALRYGYTF. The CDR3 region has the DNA TGTGCCAGCAGCAGAACAGGGGCTTTACGGTATGGCTACACCTTC.

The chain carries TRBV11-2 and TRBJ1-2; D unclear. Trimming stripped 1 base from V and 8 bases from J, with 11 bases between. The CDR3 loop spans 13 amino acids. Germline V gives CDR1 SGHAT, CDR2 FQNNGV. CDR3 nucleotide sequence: TGTGCCAGCAGCTTAGGTGTCAGGCGCGGCTACACCTTC. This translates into CASSLGVRRGYTF.

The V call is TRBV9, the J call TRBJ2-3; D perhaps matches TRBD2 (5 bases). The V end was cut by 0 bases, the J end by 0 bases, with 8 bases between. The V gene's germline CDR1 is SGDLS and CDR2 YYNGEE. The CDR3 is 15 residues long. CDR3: CASSVGGVSTDTQYF. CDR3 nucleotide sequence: TGTGCCAGCAGCGTAGGGGGAGTTAGCACAGATACGCAGTATTTT. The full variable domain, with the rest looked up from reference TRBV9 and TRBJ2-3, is DSGVTQTPKHLITATGQRVTLRCSPRSGDLSVYWYQQSLDQGLQFLIQYYNGEERAKGNILERFSAQQFPDLHSELNLSSLELGDSALYFCASSVGGVSTDTQYFGPGTRLTVL.

The CDR3 bases are TGTGCCAGCAGCTTAGGTCCACAGGTTAATGAAAAACTGTTTTTT. It translates to CASSLGPQVNEKLFF. This rearrangement joins TRBV7-8 to TRBJ1-4, with D perhaps matching TRBD1 (5 bases). Per the germline V gene, CDR1 is SGHVS and CDR2 is FQNEAQ. The CDR3 consists of 15 residues. Trimming pared 1 base from V and 4 bases from J, leaving 10 bases between.

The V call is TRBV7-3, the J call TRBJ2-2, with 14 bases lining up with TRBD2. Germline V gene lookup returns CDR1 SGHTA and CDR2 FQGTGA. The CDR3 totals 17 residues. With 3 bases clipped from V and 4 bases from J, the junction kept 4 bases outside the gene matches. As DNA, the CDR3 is TGTGCCAGCAGCTTTGGGACTAGCGGGGGTGGCACCGGGGAGCTGTTTTTT. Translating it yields CASSFGTSGGGTGELFF.

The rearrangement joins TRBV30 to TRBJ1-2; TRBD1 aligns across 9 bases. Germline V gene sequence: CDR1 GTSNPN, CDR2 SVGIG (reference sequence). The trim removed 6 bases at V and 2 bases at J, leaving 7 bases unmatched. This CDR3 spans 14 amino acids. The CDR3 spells CACAGTGPNYGYTF. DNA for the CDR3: TGTGCCTGCGCCGGGACAGGGCCGAACTATGGCTACACCTTC.